This T cell receptor beta chain was sequenced in a study of cytomegalovirus exposure and HLA in healthy donors. A multiplex PCR was run with 60 Vbeta primers and 13 Jbeta primers. Profiled with immunoSEQ multiplex PCR; TCRdb holds only in-frame clones, not every one. In the table there are roughly 190,000 clones, around 87% of which are singletons. The length of the CDR3 is 16 residues. Per the germline V gene, CDR1 is SGHRS and CDR2 is YFSETQ. With 4 bases clipped from V and 4 bases from J, the junction kept 5 bases outside the gene matches. About this clone: Antigen unknown.

General study findings and limits: Indistinguishable V segments, including TRBV6-2 and TRBV6-3, were excluded.

This clonotype was obtained from a boy between 2 and 10 years old in good health and CMV-seronegative. The V call is TRBV5-1, the J call TRBJ2-3; the match to TRBD2 covers 14 bases. Input material: PBMCs. CDR3 sequence (DNA): TGCGCCAGCAGCGTAAGACTAGCGGGGGGGGCAGATACGCAGTATTTT. It encodes CASSVRLAGGADTQYF. The whole variable domain, filled in from reference TRBV5-1 and TRBJ2-3, reads KAGVTQTPRYLIKTRGQQVTLSCSPISGHRSVSWYQQTPGQGLQFLFEYFSETQRNKGNFPGRFSGRQFSNSRSEMNVSTLELGDSALYLCASSVRLAGGADTQYFGPGTRLTVL.